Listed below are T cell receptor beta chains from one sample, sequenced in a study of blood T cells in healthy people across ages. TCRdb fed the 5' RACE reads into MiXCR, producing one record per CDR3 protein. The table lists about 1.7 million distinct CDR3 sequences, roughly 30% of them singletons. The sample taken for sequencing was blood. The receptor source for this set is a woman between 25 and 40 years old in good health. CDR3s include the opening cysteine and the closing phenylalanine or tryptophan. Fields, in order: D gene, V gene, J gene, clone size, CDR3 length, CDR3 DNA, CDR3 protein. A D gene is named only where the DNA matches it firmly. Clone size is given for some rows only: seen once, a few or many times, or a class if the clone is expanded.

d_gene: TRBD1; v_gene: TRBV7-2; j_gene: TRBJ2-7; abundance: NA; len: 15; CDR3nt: TGTGCCAGCAGCGCGGACAGGTCGTTGTACAATGAGCAGTACTTC; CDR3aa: CASSADRSLYNEQYF
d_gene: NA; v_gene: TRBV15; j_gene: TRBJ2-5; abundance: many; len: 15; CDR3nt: TGTGCCACCAGCTACCAGGCGGGGATTGAAGAGACCCAGTACTTC; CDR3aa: CATSYQAGIEETQYF
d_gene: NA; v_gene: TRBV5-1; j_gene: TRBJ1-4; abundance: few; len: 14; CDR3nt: TGCGCCAGCAGCTTAGGGGACACCCCTGAAAAACTGTTTTTT; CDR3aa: CASSLGDTPEKLFF
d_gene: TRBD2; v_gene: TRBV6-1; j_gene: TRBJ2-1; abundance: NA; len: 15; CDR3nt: TGTGCCAGCAGTGGAAGCGGGGGGACCTACAATGAGCAGTTCTTC; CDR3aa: CASSGSGGTYNEQFF
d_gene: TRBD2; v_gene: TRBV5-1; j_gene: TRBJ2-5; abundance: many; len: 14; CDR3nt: TGCGCCAGCAGCTCGACTAGCGGCCAAGAGACCCAGTACTTC; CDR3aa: CASSSTSGQETQYF
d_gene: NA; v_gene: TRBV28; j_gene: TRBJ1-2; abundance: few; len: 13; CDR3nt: TGTGCCAGCAGGTCTGGACAAGACTATGGCTACACCTTC; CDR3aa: CASRSGQDYGYTF
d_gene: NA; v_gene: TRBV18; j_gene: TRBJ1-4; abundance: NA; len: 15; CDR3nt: TGTGCCAGCTCATCTAGGGGCGTTGCTAATGAAAAACTGTTTTTT; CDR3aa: CASSSRGVANEKLFF
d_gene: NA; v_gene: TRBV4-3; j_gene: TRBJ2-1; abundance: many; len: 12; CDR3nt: TGCGCCAGCAGCCAAGATAGGCATGAGCAGTTCTTC; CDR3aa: CASSQDRHEQFF
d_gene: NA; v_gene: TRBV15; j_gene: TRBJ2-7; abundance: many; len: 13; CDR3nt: TGTGCCACCAGCAGGGAGGCGTCCTACGAGCAGTACTTC; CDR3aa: CATSREASYEQYF
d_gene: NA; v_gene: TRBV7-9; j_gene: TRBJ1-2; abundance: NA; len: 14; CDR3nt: TGTGCCAGCAGCCCGGGGACTGCCGGCTATGGCTACACCTTC; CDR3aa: CASSPGTAGYGYTF
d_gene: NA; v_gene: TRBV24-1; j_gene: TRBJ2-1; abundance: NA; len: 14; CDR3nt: TGTGCCACCAGTGATTCAACTAGGTTGAATGAGCAGTTCTTC; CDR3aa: CATSDSTRLNEQFF
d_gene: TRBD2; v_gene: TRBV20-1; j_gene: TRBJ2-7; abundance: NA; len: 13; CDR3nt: TGCAGTTCCCCGGCTCCGGGAGGGTACGAGCAGTACTTC; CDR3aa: CSSPAPGGYEQYF
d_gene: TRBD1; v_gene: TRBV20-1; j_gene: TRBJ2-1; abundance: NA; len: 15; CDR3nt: TGCAGTGCTAGAGCCGGGGACAGGGGGGACAATGAGCAGTTCTTC; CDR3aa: CSARAGDRGDNEQFF
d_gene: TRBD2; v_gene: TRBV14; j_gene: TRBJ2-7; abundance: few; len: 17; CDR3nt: TGTGCCAGCAGCCAAGGCCCTAGCGGGAGAAATTCCTACGAGCAGTACTTC; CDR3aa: CASSQGPSGRNSYEQYF
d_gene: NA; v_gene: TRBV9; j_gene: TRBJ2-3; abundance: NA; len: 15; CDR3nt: TGTGCCAGCAGCGTAGGGGGGTCCCCCACAGATACGCAGTATTTT; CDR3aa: CASSVGGSPTDTQYF
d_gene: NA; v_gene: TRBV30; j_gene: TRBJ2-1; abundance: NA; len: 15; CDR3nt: TGTGCCTGGGGAGGGGGGCCAGGGTCCTACAATGAGCAGTTCTTC; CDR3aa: CAWGGGPGSYNEQFF
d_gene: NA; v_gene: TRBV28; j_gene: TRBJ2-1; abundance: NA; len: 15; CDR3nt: TGTGCCAGCAGTTCCCCCCGGAAAGGGCACGATGAGCAGTTCTTC; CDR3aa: CASSSPRKGHDEQFF
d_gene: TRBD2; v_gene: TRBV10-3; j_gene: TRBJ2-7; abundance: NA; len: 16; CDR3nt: TGTGCCATCAGGGCATCGACTAGCGGGGGGCTCAATGAGCAGTACTTC; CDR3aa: CAIRASTSGGLNEQYF
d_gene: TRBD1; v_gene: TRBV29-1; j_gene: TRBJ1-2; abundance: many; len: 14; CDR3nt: TGCAGCGTTGAAGATATGGCAGGGGGCCGAGGCTACACCTTC; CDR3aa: CSVEDMAGGRGYTF
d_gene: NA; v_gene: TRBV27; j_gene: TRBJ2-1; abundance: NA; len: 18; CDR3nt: TGTGCCAGCAGAATGACATTTTCTAGCGCTTTCTCCTACAATGAGCAGTTCTTC; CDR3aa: CASRMTFSSAFSYNEQFF
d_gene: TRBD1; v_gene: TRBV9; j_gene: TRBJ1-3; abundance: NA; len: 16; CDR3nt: TGTGCCAGCAGCGTAGCTTGGAAGGGGGCGAAGAACACCATATATTTT; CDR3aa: CASSVAWKGAKNTIYF
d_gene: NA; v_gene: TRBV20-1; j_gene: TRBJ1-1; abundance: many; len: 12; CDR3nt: TGCAGTGCCAAGGGGCAGGGACCTGCAGCTTTCTTT; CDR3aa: CSAKGQGPAAFF
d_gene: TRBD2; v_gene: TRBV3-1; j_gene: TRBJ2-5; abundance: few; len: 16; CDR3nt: TGTGCCAGCAACCAAGATCAAGCGGGGGCCCAAGAGACCCAGTACTTC; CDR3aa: CASNQDQAGAQETQYF
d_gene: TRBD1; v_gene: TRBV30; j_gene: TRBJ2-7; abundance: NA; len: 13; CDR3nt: TGTGCCTGGAGTGAGGGACAGTCCTACGAGCAGTACTTC; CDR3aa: CAWSEGQSYEQYF
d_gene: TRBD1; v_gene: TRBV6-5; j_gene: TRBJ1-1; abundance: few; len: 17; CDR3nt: TGTGCCAGCAGTTACTCCCGACAGGGGAGGGGTAACACTGAAGCTTTCTTT; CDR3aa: CASSYSRQGRGNTEAFF
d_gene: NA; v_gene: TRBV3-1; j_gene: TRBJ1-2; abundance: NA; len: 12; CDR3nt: TGTGCCAGCAGCCGGTCCGCCTATGGCTACACCTTC; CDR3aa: CASSRSAYGYTF
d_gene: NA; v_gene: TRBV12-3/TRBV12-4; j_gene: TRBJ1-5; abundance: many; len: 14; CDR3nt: TGTGCCAGCAGTTTAATGGCGGTGAATCAGCCCCAGCATTTT; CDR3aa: CASSLMAVNQPQHF
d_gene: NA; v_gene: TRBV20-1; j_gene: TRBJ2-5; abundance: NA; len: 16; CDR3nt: TGCAGTGCTAGTGATTTCGGGTACAGGGAGGGCGAGACCCAGTACTTC; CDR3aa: CSASDFGYREGETQYF
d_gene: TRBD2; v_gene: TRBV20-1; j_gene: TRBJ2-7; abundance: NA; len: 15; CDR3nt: TGCAGTGCTAGCCTACTAGCGGGGGTGTCTCGCGAGCAGTACTTC; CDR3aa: CSASLLAGVSREQYF
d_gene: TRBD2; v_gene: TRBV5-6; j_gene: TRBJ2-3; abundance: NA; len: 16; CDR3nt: TGTGCCAGCAGTTTCGCCGGGACTAGCGCCACAGATACGCAGTATTTT; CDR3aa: CASSFAGTSATDTQYF
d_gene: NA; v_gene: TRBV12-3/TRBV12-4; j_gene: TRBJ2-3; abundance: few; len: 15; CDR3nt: TGTGCCAGCAGTTTGAATAGCGCTAGCACAGATACGCAGTATTTT; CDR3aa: CASSLNSASTDTQYF
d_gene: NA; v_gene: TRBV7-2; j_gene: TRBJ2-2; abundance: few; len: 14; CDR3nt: TGTGCCAGCAGCCCCCGCAGGGTGGGCGGGGAGCTGTTTTTT; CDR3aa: CASSPRRVGGELFF
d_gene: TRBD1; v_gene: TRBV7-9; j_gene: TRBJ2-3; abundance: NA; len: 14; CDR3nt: TGTGCCAGCAGCCGAATGGACAGGGAAGATACGCAGTATTTT; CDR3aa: CASSRMDREDTQYF
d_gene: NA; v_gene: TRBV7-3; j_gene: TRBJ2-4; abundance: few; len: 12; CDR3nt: TGTGCCAGCAGCTTATCCGGGGGCATTCAGTACTTC; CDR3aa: CASSLSGGIQYF
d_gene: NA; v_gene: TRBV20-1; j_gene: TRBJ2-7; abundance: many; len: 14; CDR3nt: TGCAGTGCTAGAGATTACGACACCTCCTACGAGCAGTACTTC; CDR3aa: CSARDYDTSYEQYF
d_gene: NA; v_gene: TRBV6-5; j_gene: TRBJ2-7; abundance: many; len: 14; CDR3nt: TGTGCCAGCAGTTACTCGATGGGCAGCTACGAGCAGTACTTC; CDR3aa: CASSYSMGSYEQYF
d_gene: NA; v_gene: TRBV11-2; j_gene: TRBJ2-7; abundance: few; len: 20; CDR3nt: TGTGCCAGCAGCTCAATAAAGCCTGACACTGGGACGAAAGGATCCTACGAGCAGTACTTC; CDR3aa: CASSSIKPDTGTKGSYEQYF
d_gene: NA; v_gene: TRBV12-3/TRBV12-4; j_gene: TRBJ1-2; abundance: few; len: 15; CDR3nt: TGTGCCAGCAGAAGGGTCGGATATACGGCGGATGGCTACACCTTC; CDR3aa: CASRRVGYTADGYTF
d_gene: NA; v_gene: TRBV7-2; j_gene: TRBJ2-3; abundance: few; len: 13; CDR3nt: TGTGCCAGCAGCTTCGGGCCTGAAGATACGCAGTATTTT; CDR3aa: CASSFGPEDTQYF
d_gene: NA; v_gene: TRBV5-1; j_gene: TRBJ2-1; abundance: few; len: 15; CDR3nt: TGCGCCAGCAGCTTGGGGGGAACGACTAGGAATGAGCAGTTCTTC; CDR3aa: CASSLGGTTRNEQFF
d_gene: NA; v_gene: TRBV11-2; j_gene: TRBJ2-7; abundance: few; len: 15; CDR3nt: TGTGCCAGCAGCTTACCCTACCGGGGCCATTACGAGCAGTACTTC; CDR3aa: CASSLPYRGHYEQYF
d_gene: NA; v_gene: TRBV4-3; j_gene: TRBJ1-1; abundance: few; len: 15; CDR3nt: TGCGCCAGCAGCCAAGACCGGAGGGGAGACACTGAAGCTTTCTTT; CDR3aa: CASSQDRRGDTEAFF